Listed here are 10 T cell receptor beta chains from one sample, sequenced in a study of regulatory T cells in long-lasting Graves disease. Both iRepertoire HTBI primers and Arm-PCR of CDR3 regions were used to build the TCR beta libraries. One entry per CDR3 protein, called by TCRdb with MiXCR from the multiplex PCR reads. This sample has some 340,000 distinct CDR3 sequences, with over 9.5% found just once. Described time point: newly diagnosed GD, antithyroid drugs for less than 3 months. The TCR library was prepared using RNA isolated from PBMCs. These data also featured in a second study, about T cells in Graves' hyperthyroidism and ophthalmopathy.

Sequencing used peripheral blood mononuclear cells (PBMCs), obtained at new diagnosis, from a patient treated with antithyroid drugs. Every receptor here comes from a woman younger than 30 with Graves disease.

The rearrangement links TRBV13 to TRBJ2-1; the match to TRBD2 covers 8 bases. Germline loops: CDR1 PRHDT, CDR2 FYEKMQ (reference sequence). CDR3 length equals 15 residues. The trim removed 5 bases at V and 1 base at J, leaving 4 bases unmatched. CDR3 in DNA: TGTGCCAGCAGCCGGGGGGGGGGTTCCTACAATGAGCAGTTCTTC. Residues: CASSRGGGSYNEQFF. Looking up the rest from reference TRBV13 and TRBJ2-1 gives the full variable domain: AAGVIQSPRHLIKEKRETATLKCYPIPRHDTVYWYQQGPGQDPQFLISFYEKMQSDKGSIPDRFSAQQFSDYHSELNMSSLELGDSALYFCASSRGGGSYNEQFFGPGTRLTVL.

The sample holds many counts of this clonotype. V gene TRBV5-1 combines with J gene TRBJ2-2; 12 bases fit TRBD2. Trimming removed 3 bases from V and 10 bases from J; junction bases left unmatched: 10. The CDR3 spans 16 residues. Germline assignment: CDR1 SGHRS and CDR2 YFSETQ. The CDR3 sequence is CASSSSGGAGRMELFF. DNA of the CDR3: TGCGCCAGCAGCTCTAGCGGGGGGGCCGGCCGGATGGAGCTGTTTTTT. The whole variable domain, filled in from reference TRBV5-1 and TRBJ2-2, reads KAGVTQTPRYLIKTRGQQVTLSCSPISGHRSVSWYQQTPGQGLQFLFEYFSETQRNKGNFPGRFSGRQFSNSRSEMNVSTLELGDSALYLCASSSSGGAGRMELFFGEGSRLTVL.

This clonotype was recorded at least ten times. The chain uses TRBV29-1 and TRBJ2-1, with TRBD2 matching 9 bases. Germline assignment: CDR1 SQVTM and CDR2 ANQGSEA. The CDR3 runs 13 residues. The junction had 3 bases not matched to a gene; V was cut back by 5 bases and J by 4 bases. As DNA, the CDR3 is TGCAGCGTTCAGCGGGGGGCGTACAATGAGCAGTTCTTC. Its translation: CSVQRGAYNEQFF.

This clonotype has more than one count but fewer than ten. This sequence joins TRBV5-6 and TRBJ2-7, with D unclear. This CDR3 is built from 14 residues. Germline CDR1 SGHDT, CDR2 YYEEEE. Trimming took 3 bases from V and 3 from J, leaving 13 bases between them. In nucleotides, the CDR3 is TGTGCCAGCAGCTCGGTGGGCGAGTACTACGAGCAGTACTTC. Its translation: CASSSVGEYYEQYF.

This clonotype was seen ten or more times. The genes are TRBV2 and TRBJ1-2; D remains ambiguous. V was shortened by 4 bases and J by 1 base, with 13 bases between the two germline ends. CDR3 length: 15 residues. CDR1 SNHLY and CDR2 FYNNEI come from the germline V gene. The CDR3 bases are TGTGCCAGCAGTGTGCAAGGGCGGAATAACTATGGCTACACCTTC. This encodes CASSVQGRNNYGYTF.

The gene calls are TRBV19 and TRBJ2-1, with 12 bases aligning to TRBD2. Losses at the gene ends were 9 bases for V and 7 bases for J; bases not matched to a gene: 10. Germline CDR1 LNHDA, CDR2 SQIVND (reference sequence). The CDR3 covers 15 residues. The CDR3, as DNA: TGTGCCAGCCTTCAGACTAGCGGGAGTTTAAATGAGCAGTTCTTC. Its translation: CASLQTSGSLNEQFF.

Regarding this clonotype: This may stem from a read error, because a much larger clone lies one nucleotide away. This sequence joins TRBV20-1 and TRBJ2-1, with 10 positions matching TRBD2. V lost 0 bases to trimming and J lost 7 bases; unmatched junction nucleotides: 9. This CDR3 has 16 amino acids. The germline V gene encodes CDR1 DFQATT and CDR2 SNEGSKA (reference sequence). The CDR3 protein is CSARDVASGSTNEQFF. The CDR3 bases are TGCAGTGCTAGAGACGTGGCTAGCGGGAGTACGAATGAGCAGTTCTTC.

The chain couples TRBV9 to TRBJ1-5; 9 nucleotides match TRBD1. Germline trimming cut 3 bases from V and 1 base from J; bases unmatched to any gene: 8. The CDR3 consists of 17 residues. Per germline, CDR1 SGDLS and CDR2 YYNGEE. CDR3 sequence reads: CASSADADRGSNQPQHF. As DNA, the CDR3 is TGTGCCAGCAGCGCCGATGCGGACAGGGGCAGCAATCAGCCCCAGCATTTT.

In its sample, this clonotype was seen many times. V gene TRBV11-1 combines with J gene TRBJ2-1; D is unresolved. The V and J ends lost 1 base and 10 bases respectively, with 5 bases between them. The CDR3 totals 11 residues. Germline CDR1 and CDR2: SGHAT and FQDESV (reference sequence). CDR3 in amino acids: CASSLGWEQFF. The CDR3 region has the DNA TGTGCCAGCAGCTTAGGTTGGGAGCAGTTCTTC.

Ten or more counts support this clonotype. The CDR3, as DNA: TGTGCCAGCAGCTTTCGGGGCTCCCGCTCACCCCTCCACTTT. Protein sequence: CASSFRGSRSPLHF. The V and J genes are TRBV7-9 and TRBJ1-6; D is possibly TRBD1 (5 bases). CDR3 length: 14 residues. Germline V gives CDR1 SEHNR, CDR2 FQNEAQ (reference sequence). Deletions cut 3 bases from V and 10 bases from J, with 13 bases between.